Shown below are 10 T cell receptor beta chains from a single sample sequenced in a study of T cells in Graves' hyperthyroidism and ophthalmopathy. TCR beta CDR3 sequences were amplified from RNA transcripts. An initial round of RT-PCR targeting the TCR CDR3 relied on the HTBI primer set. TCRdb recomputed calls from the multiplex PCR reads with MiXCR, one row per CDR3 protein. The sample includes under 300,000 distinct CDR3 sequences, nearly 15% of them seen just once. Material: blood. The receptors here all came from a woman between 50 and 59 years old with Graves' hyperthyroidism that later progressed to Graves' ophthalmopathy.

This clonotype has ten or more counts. For the CDR3, the DNA is TGTGCCAGCTCACCCCGGCAGGGTTTTTACGAGCAGTACTTC. This encodes CASSPRQGFYEQYF. The gene calls are TRBV18 and TRBJ2-7; a possible D gene is TRBD1 (5 bases). Trimming stripped 3 bases from V and 4 bases from J, with 13 bases between. The germline CDR1 and CDR2 sequences are KGHSH and LQKENI. The CDR3 loop spans 14 amino acids.

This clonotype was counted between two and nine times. CDR3 DNA sequence: TGCAGTGCTGGCGACTACTACTCCTACAATGAGCAGTTCTTC. This sequence encodes CSAGDYYSYNEQFF. The chain links TRBV20-1 to TRBJ2-1, with D tentatively TRBD2 (5 bases). Germline loops: CDR1 DFQATT, CDR2 SNEGSKA (reference sequence). With 5 bases removed from V and 0 bases from J, the gap between germline ends came to 11 bases. The CDR3 consists of 14 residues.

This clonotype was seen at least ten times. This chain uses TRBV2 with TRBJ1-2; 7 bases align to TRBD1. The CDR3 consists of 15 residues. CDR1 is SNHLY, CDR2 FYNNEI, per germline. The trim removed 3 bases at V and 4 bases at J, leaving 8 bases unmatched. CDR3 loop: CASSDPRDSRYGYTF. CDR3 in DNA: TGTGCCAGCAGTGACCCCCGGGACAGCCGCTATGGCTACACCTTC.

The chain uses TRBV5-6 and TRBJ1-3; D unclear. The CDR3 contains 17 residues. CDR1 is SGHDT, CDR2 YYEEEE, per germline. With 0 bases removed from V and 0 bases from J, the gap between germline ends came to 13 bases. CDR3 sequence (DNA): TGTGCCAGCAGCTTGGCCGTCGGGGTGAGCTCTGGAAACACCATATATTTT. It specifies CASSLAVGVSSGNTIYF.

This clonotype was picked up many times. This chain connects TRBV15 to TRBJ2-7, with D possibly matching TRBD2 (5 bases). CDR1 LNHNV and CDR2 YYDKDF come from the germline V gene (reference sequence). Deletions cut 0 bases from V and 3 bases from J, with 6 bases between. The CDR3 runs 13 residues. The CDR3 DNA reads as TGTGCCACCAGCAGAGATCGGGGCTACGAGCAGTACTTC. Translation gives CATSRDRGYEQYF.

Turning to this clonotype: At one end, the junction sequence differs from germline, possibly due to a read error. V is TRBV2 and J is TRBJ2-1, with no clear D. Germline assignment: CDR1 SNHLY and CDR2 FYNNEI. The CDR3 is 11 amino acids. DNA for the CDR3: TGTGCCAGCAGTGAAGGTAATGGGCAGTTCTTC. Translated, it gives CASSEGNGQFF.

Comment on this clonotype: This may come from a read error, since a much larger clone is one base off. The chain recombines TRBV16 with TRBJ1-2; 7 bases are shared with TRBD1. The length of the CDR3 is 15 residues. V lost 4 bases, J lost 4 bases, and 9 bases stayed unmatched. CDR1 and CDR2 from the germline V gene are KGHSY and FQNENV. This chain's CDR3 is CASSPRRGQVYGYTF. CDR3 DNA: TGTGCCAGCAGCCCCAGGAGGGGGCAGGTCTATGGCTACACCTTC.

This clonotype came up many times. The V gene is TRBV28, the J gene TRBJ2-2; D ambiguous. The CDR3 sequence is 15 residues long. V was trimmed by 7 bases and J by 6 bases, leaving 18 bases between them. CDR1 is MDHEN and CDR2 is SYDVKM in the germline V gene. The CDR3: CASIPGPISAGELFF. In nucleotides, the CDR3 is TGTGCCAGCATCCCCGGACCGATTTCGGCCGGGGAGCTGTTTTTT.

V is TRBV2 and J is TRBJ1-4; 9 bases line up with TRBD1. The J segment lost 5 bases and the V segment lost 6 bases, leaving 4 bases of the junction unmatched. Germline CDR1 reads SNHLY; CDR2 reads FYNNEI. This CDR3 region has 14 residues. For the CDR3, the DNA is TGTGCCAGCAGGGCCGGGACAGGGAATGAAAAACTGTTTTTT. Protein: CASRAGTGNEKLFF.

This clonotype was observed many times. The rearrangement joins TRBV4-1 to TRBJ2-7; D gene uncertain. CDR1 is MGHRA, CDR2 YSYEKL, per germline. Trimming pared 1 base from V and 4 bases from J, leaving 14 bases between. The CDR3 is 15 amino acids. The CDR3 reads CASSQAPSRQYEQYF. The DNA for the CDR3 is TGCGCCAGCAGCCAAGCTCCCAGTCGGCAGTACGAGCAGTACTTC.